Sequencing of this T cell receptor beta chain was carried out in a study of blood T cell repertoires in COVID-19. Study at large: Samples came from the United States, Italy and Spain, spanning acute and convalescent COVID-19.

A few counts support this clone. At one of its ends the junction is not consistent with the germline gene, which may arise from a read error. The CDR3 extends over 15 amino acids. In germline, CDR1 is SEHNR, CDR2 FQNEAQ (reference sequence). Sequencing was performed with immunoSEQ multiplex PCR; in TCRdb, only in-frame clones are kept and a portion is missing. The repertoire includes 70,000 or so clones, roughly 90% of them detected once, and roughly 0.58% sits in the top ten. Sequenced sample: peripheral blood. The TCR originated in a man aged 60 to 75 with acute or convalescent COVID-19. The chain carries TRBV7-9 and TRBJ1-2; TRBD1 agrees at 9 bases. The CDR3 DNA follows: TGTGCCAGCAGCATAGCAGGACAGGGGTACTATGGCTACACCTTC. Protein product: CASSIAGQGYYGYTF. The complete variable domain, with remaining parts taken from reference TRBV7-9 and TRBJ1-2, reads DTGVSQNPRHKITKRGQNVTFRCDPISEHNRLYWYRQTLGQGPEFLTYFQNEAQLEKSRLLSDRFSAERPKGSFSTLEIQRTEQGDSAMYLCASSIAGQGYYGYTFGSGTRLTVV.